Sequencing of this TCR beta chain was carried out in a study of T cells expressing NK-cell markers. This CDR3 is 14 amino acids long. TCRdb reworked the 5' RACE reads into one entry per CDR3 protein, no DNA. The repertoire table contains a few hundred thousand distinct CDR3 sequences. V and J are TRBV12-3 or TRBV12-4 and TRBJ1-1. The TCR originated in a man between 18 and 69 years old in good health. Sequencing input: blood T cells: a sorted CD56 or NKG2C T cell subset, CD4+ or CD8+ T cells, or bulk PBMC T cells (not recorded which). The CDR3 sequence is CASSLPRGLTEAFF.